This entry lists 24 T cell receptor beta chains sequenced from one sample in a study of blood T cell repertoires in COVID-19. Data came from immunoSEQ multiplex PCR; TCRdb stores just in-frame clones and leaves some out. Of 310,000 or so clones listed, 70% to 90% are singletons. The specimen sequenced was PBMCs or T cells enriched from blood (not recorded which). Receptor source: a woman aged 30 to 39 who had recovered from COVID-19.

V and J are TRBV7-9 and TRBJ1-2; perhaps TRBD1 as D (5 bases). Germline V lookup: CDR1 SEHNR, CDR2 FQNEAQ (reference sequence). V was shortened by 0 bases and J by 8 bases, with 13 bases between the two germline ends. The CDR3 is 14 amino acids. The CDR3 coding sequence is TGTGCCAGCAGCTTAGCGCTCCCGGGGGAGGGCTACACCTTC. This translates into CASSLALPGEGYTF.

The chain is built from TRBV30 and TRBJ1-6; 8 nucleotides line up with TRBD1. The CDR3 covers 13 residues. V was clipped by 5 bases and J by 10 bases; unmatched bases: 7. CDR1 is GTSNPN and CDR2 is SVGIG in the germline V gene (reference sequence). The DNA of the CDR3 is TGTGCCTGGGGACAGGGAAAAGGCTCACCCCTCCACTTT. This encodes CAWGQGKGSPLHF. The full variable domain, its missing parts supplied by reference TRBV30 and TRBJ1-6, is SQTIHQWPATLVQPVGSPLSLECTVEGTSNPNLYWYRQAAGRGLQLLFYSVGIGQISSEVPQNLSASRPQDRQFILSSKKLLLSDSGFYLCAWGQGKGSPLHFGNGTRLTVT.

The chain has TRBV18 and TRBJ2-2; TRBD1 is a possible D gene (5 bases). The CDR3 totals 15 residues. Germline lookup yields CDR1 KGHSH and CDR2 LQKENI. V dropped 3 bases and J dropped 4 bases, with 12 bases sitting between them. The CDR3 DNA reads as TGTGCCAGCTCACCGGTAGGGGCGGCCACCGGGGAGCTGTTTTTT. This gives the protein CASSPVGAATGELFF.

V is TRBV18 and J is TRBJ1-4; D uncertain. Trimming took off 3 bases at V and 5 bases at J, with 10 bases between the two ends. The CDR3 spans 14 residues. The V gene's germline CDR1 is KGHSH and CDR2 LQKENI. The CDR3 region is CASSPDGLNEKLFF. In DNA form, the CDR3 reads TGTGCCAGCTCACCTGACGGACTGAATGAAAAACTGTTTTTT.

The rearrangement joins TRBV29-1 to TRBJ1-2; 8 nucleotides line up with TRBD1. Germline assignment: CDR1 SQVTM and CDR2 ANQGSEA. This CDR3 has 13 residues. V was pared by 7 bases and J by 8 bases, with 12 bases of the junction left unmatched. CDR3 sequence: CSALDRASLGYTF. The CDR3 DNA reads TGCAGCGCGTTGGACAGGGCCTCCCTAGGCTACACCTTC.

V gene TRBV5-1 combines with J gene TRBJ2-3; D is perhaps TRBD1 (5 bases). The V end was cut by 0 bases, the J end by 1 base, with 12 bases between. Germline CDR1 SGHRS, CDR2 YFSETQ. The CDR3 runs to 16 residues. The CDR3 DNA is TGCGCCAGCAGCTTGGGTTCCAGGGTGGGCACAGATACGCAGTATTTT. Its protein product is CASSLGSRVGTDTQYF.

This clone is a singleton in its sample. This chain uses TRBV25-1 with TRBJ2-7, with D perhaps TRBD1 (5 bases). The CDR3 covers 13 residues. Between the trimmed V and J ends, which lost 4 bases and 5 bases, there was a span of 12 bases. The V gene's germline CDR1 is MGHDK and CDR2 SYGVNS. The CDR3 reads CASSGPRVHEQYF. In DNA form, the CDR3 reads TGTGCCAGCAGTGGACCCAGGGTCCACGAGCAGTACTTC.

This chain uses TRBV29-1 with TRBJ2-2, with 12 bases fitting TRBD2. The germline gives CDR1 SQVTM, CDR2 ANQGSEA. After removal of 6 bases from V and 4 bases from J, the junction contained 6 bases not matched to a gene. The CDR3 runs 15 residues. In nucleotides, the CDR3 is TGCAGCGTCAACGGACTAGCGGGAATCACCGGGGAGCTGTTTTTT. Its translation: CSVNGLAGITGELFF.

The chain links TRBV7-2 to TRBJ1-2; TRBD1 aligns across 8 bases. Germline CDR1 is SGHTA and CDR2 is FQGNSA. The CDR3 consists of 13 residues. Trimming cost V 3 bases and J 8 bases; bases outside gene matches: 5. The CDR3, as DNA: TGTGCCAGCAGCTTGGACAGGGTATGGGGCTACACCTTC. Its translation is CASSLDRVWGYTF.

V gene TRBV2 combines with J gene TRBJ1-2; TRBD1 matches 8 bases. CDR1 and CDR2 (germline): SNHLY, FYNNEI. The CDR3 is 16 amino acids. V shed 6 bases and J 5 bases; nucleotides not matched to a gene: 14. CDR3 nucleotides: TGTGCCAGCAGGCCTAAATCAGGGGGCGCGGAGTATGGCTACACCTTC. Protein sequence: CASRPKSGGAEYGYTF.

This clone has more than one count but fewer than ten. A read error may account for a junction end that differs from germline. This chain uses TRBV30 with TRBJ1-2, with no clear D. Per the germline V gene, CDR1 is GTSNPN and CDR2 is SVGIG (reference sequence). This CDR3 is 13 amino acids long. Written as DNA, the CDR3 is TGTGCCTGGACTGTAAGCCTTGGGCCCGGTCTCGCCTTC. Its protein product is CAWTVSLGPGLAF.

J is TRBJ1-2 and V is TRBV30; 7 bases align to TRBD1. The germline V gene has CDR1 GTSNPN and CDR2 SVGIG (reference sequence). CDR3 length equals 13 residues. The junction had 4 bases not matched to a gene; V was cut back by 0 bases and J by 6 bases. CDR3 loop: CAWSVGGGNGYTF. The CDR3 bases are TGTGCCTGGAGTGTAGGGGGCGGGAATGGCTACACCTTC.

J is TRBJ2-5 and V is TRBV7-2, with 7 bases that match TRBD2. The junction had 6 bases not matched to a gene; V was cut back by 0 bases and J by 2 bases. The CDR3 runs 16 residues. Germline values: CDR1 SGHTA, CDR2 FQGNSA. Here the CDR3 reads CASSLARASGQETQYF. Here the CDR3 DNA reads TGTGCCAGCAGCTTAGCGAGGGCTAGCGGTCAAGAGACCCAGTACTTC.

V usage is TRBV7-9 and J usage is TRBJ2-1, with a tentative D call TRBD2 (5 bases). Between the trimmed V and J ends, which lost 4 bases and 0 bases, there was a span of 13 bases. From germline, CDR1 is SEHNR and CDR2 FQNEAQ (reference sequence). The CDR3 consists of 16 residues. The DNA for the CDR3 is TGTGCCAGCAGCTCCGGGAACCTAAGCTCCTACAATGAGCAGTTCTTC. Protein sequence: CASSSGNLSSYNEQFF.

This rearrangement joins TRBV6-6 to TRBJ2-5; the D gene is possibly TRBD1 (5 bases). The CDR3 has 12 amino acids. Trimming pared 5 bases from V and 5 bases from J, leaving 9 bases between. In germline, CDR1 is MNHNY, CDR2 SVGAGI (reference sequence). CDR3 protein: CASSKAGETQYF. CDR3 coding DNA: TGTGCCAGCAGTAAGGCAGGGGAGACCCAGTACTTC.

In its sample, this clone was seen a few times. The chain couples TRBV28 to TRBJ1-2; D is ambiguous. Germline-derived CDR1 and CDR2 are MDHEN and SYDVKM. V was cut by 7 bases and J by 2 bases, with 17 bases left in between. The CDR3 is 15 residues long. CDR3 in amino acids: CASKPRLVPNYGYTF. The DNA of the CDR3 is TGTGCCAGCAAGCCCCGATTAGTTCCAAACTATGGCTACACCTTC.

J is TRBJ1-1 and V is TRBV6-1; possible D gene TRBD1, 6 bases. V was shortened by 3 bases and J by 0 bases, with 17 bases between the two germline ends. The V gene's germline CDR1 is MNHNS and CDR2 SASEGT. This CDR3 comprises 17 residues. The CDR3 region has the DNA TGTGCCAGCAGTGACCCCCGAACAGGGAGTTTGAACACTGAAGCTTTCTTT. Translation: CASSDPRTGSLNTEAFF.

The rearrangement joins TRBV5-8 to TRBJ1-5; 7 bases map to TRBD1. CDR3 size: 13 residues. Trimming at V came to 7 bases and at J to 4 bases, leaving 5 bases not matched to a gene. Germline values: CDR1 SGHTS, CDR2 YDEGEE. Written as DNA, the CDR3 is TGTGCCAGCGGAAGGGGGCCGAATCAGCCCCAGCATTTT. This codes for CASGRGPNQPQHF. The full variable domain, in which reference TRBV5-8 and TRBJ1-5 provide the parts outside the CDR3, is EAGVTQSPTHLIKTRGQQATLRCSPISGHTSVYWYQQALGLGLQFLLWYDEGEERNRGNFPPRFSGRQFPNYSSELNVNALELEDSALYLCASGRGPNQPQHFGDGTRLSIL.

This chain connects TRBV11-2 to TRBJ2-5; possible D gene TRBD1, 6 bases. The CDR3 is 15 residues long. V shed 1 base and J shed 1 base, with 10 bases lying between them. CDR1 is SGHAT and CDR2 is FQNNGV in the germline V gene. CDR3 DNA sequence: TGTGCCAGCAGCTTAGGGTTGGGGGCCCAAGAGACCCAGTACTTC. Translating gives CASSLGLGAQETQYF.

The V gene is TRBV9, the J gene TRBJ1-2, with 7 nucleotides matching TRBD1. The CDR3 has 16 amino acids. V lost 0 bases to trimming and J lost 5 bases; unmatched junction nucleotides: 10. Germline CDR1 is SGDLS and CDR2 is YYNGEE. CDR3 protein: CASSVEGAYPIYGYTF. The CDR3 nucleotides are TGTGCCAGCAGCGTAGAGGGGGCATACCCCATTTATGGCTACACCTTC.

This clone showed up just once. This chain links TRBV2 with TRBJ2-7; D is unclear. CDR1 and CDR2 from the germline V gene are SNHLY and FYNNEI. The CDR3 totals 12 residues. V was clipped by 7 bases and J by 4 bases, with 11 bases between them. The CDR3 spells CASTLHSYEQYF. CDR3 nucleotide sequence: TGTGCCAGCACACTCCACTCTTACGAGCAGTACTTC.

The chain has TRBV6-2 or TRBV6-3 and TRBJ1-5; 9 nucleotides align to TRBD1. This CDR3 spans 14 amino acids. V lost 4 bases and J lost 8; bases outside the gene matches: 6. The germline V gene has CDR1 MNHEY and CDR2 SVGEGT. The CDR3 spells CASSSTGGTEPQHF. CDR3 bases: TGTGCCAGCAGTTCAACAGGGGGCACAGAGCCCCAGCATTTT.

This clone was counted once. V is TRBV14 and J is TRBJ2-7, with D hard to call. Germline lookup yields CDR1 SGHDN and CDR2 FVKESK. The CDR3 covers 11 residues. V lost 3 bases and J lost 3, with 3 bases in between. The CDR3 bases are TGTGCCAGCAGCCACGGCTACGAGCAGTACTTC. Its protein is CASSHGYEQYF.

This sequence joins TRBV4-3 and TRBJ1-2; 9 nucleotides align to TRBD1. V dropped 0 bases and J dropped 9; count of bases not matched to a gene: 5. Germline loops: CDR1 LGHNA, CDR2 YSLEER. The CDR3 is 14 amino acids. CDR3 protein: CASSQDRDRESYTF. The DNA for the CDR3 is TGCGCCAGCAGCCAAGATAGGGACAGGGAGAGCTACACCTTC.